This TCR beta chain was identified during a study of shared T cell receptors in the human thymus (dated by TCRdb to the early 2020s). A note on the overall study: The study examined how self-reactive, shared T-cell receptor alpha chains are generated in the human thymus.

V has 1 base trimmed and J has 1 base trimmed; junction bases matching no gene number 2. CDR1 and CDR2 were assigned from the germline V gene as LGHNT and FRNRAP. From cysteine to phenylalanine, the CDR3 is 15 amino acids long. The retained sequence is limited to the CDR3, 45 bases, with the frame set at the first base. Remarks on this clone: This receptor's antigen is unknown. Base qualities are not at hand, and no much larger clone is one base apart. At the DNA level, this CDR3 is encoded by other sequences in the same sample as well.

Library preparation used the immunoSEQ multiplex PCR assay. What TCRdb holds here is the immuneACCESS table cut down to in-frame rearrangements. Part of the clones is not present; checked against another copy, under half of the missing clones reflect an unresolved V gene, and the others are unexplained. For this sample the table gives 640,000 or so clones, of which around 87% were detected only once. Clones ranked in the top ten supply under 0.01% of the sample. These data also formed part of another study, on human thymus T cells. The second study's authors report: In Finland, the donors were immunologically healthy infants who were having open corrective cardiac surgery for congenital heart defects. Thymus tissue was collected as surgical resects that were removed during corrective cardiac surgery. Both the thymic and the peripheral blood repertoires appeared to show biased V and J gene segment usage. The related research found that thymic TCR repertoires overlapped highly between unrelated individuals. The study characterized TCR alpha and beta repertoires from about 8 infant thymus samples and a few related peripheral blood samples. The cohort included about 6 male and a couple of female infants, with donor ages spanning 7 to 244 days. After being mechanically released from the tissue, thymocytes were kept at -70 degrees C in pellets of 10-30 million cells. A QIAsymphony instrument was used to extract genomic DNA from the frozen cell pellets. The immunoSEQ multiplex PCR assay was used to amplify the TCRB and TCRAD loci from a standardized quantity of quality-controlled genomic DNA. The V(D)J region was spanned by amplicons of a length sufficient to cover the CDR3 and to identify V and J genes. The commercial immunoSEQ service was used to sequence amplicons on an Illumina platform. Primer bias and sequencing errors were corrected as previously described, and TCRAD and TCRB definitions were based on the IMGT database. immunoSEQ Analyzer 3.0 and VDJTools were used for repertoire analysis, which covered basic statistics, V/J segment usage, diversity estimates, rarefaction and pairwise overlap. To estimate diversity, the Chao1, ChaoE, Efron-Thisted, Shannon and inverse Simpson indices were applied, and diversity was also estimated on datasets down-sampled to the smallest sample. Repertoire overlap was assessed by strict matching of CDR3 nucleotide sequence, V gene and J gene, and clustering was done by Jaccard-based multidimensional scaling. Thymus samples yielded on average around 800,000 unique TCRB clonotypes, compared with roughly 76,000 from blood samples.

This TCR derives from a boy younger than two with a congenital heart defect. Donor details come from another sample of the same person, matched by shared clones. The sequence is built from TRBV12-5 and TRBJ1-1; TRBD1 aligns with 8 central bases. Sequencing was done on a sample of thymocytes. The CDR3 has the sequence CASGLGQGTNTEAFF. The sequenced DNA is TGTGCTAGTGGTTTGGGACAGGGGACGAACACTGAAGCTTTCTTT.